This TCR beta chain was obtained from a study of blood T cell repertoires in COVID-19. Study at large: Italy, Spain and the United States were the sources of the convalescent and acute COVID-19 samples.

V was trimmed by 6 bases and J by 5 bases, leaving 14 bases between them. The germline V gene encodes CDR1 WNHNN and CDR2 SYGVQD (reference sequence). The CDR3 consists of 13 residues. The data were produced by immunoSEQ multiplex PCR, yet TCRdb's version contains in-frame clones alone and is incomplete. In the table there are about 90,000 clones, 75% to 90% of which are singletons. This TCR derives from a woman over 75 with active or convalescent COVID-19. The gene calls are TRBV10-1 and TRBJ2-7; D is possibly TRBD1 (6 bases). The source material was peripheral blood. The CDR3 protein is CASSKQGFDEQYF. The CDR3 DNA reads TGCGCCAGCAGCAAACAGGGTTTCGACGAGCAGTACTTC.